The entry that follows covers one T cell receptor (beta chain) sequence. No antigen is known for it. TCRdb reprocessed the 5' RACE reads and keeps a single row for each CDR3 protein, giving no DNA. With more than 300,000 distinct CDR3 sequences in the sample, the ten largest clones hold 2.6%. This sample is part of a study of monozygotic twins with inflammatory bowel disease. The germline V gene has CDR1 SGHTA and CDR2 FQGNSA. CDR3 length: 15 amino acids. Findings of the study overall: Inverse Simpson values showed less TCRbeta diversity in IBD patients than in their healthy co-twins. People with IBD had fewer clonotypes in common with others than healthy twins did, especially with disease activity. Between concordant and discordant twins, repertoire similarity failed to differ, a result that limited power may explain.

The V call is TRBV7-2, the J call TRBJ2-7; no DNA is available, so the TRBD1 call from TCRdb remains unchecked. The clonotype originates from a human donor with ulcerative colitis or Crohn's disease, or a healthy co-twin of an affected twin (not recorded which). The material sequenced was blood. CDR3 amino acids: CASSLTSRQALRQYF. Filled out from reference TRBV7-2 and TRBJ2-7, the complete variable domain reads GAGVSQSPSNKVTEKGKDVELRCDPISGHTALYWYRQSLGQGLEFLIYFQGNSAPDKSGLPSDRFSAERTGGSVSTLTIQRTQQEDSAVYLCASSLTSRQALRQYFGPGTRLTVT.